What follows describes a single TCR beta chain. Looked up from germline, CDR1 is SGDLS and CDR2 is YYNGEE. CDR3 length equals 14 residues. Trimming took 4 bases from V and 5 from J; bases not matched to a gene: 8. Assay: immunoSEQ multiplex PCR; the TCRdb copy retains only in-frame clones and omits some. The sample shows some 200,000 clones, roughly nine tenths of them seen only once. The source of the sample is a study of blood T cell repertoires in COVID-19. As for the study in general: Sources were T cells, B-cell-depleted T cells, or PBMCs; the material itself was cDNA or gDNA.

This chain uses TRBV9 with TRBJ2-5, with 7 bases matching TRBD2. The sequenced sample was PBMCs or T cells enriched from blood (not recorded which). This clonotype originated in a woman aged 50 to 60 in a cohort exposed to, infected with or recovered from COVID-19 (not recorded which). CDR3 DNA sequence: TGTGCCAGCAGCCACTCCGGGGGGTGGGAGACCCAGTACTTC. Its translation: CASSHSGGWETQYF.